Listed here are 30 T cell receptor beta chains from one sample, sequenced in a study of cytomegalovirus exposure and HLA in healthy donors. Primers: 60 Vbeta forward and 13 Jbeta reverse. Using immunoSEQ multiplex PCR, the repertoire was profiled, and TCRdb retains in-frame clones only, with some absent. The data show some 99,000 clones, around 74% seen once. The source material was PBMCs. These receptors all come from a male donor in good health and CMV-seronegative.

V gene TRBV11-2 combines with J gene TRBJ1-4; D is unresolved. Looked up from germline, CDR1 is SGHAT and CDR2 is FQNNGV. The CDR3 runs to 15 residues. V was trimmed by 6 bases and J by 0 bases, leaving 11 bases between them. CDR3 residues: CASRSWPPTNEKLFF. In nucleotides, the CDR3 is TGTGCCAGCAGATCCTGGCCTCCAACTAATGAAAAACTGTTTTTT.

The chain recombines TRBV5-1 with TRBJ1-3; D remains ambiguous. The germline CDR1 and CDR2 sequences are SGHRS and YFSETQ. The CDR3 has 18 amino acids. The ends were cut back, 0 bases at V and 3 bases at J, with 19 bases in the middle. Written as DNA, the CDR3 is TGCGCCAGCAGCTTGGGCTTGTTGTCCGGGGTTGTTGGAAACACCATATATTTT. It yields the protein CASSLGLLSGVVGNTIYF.

The chain has TRBV5-1 and TRBJ2-7; possibly TRBD1 for D (6 bases). Trimming removed 1 base from V and 2 bases from J, with 10 bases in between. CDR1 and CDR2 (germline): SGHRS, YFSETQ. The CDR3 extends over 14 amino acids. The CDR3: CASSLNRATYEQYF. CDR3 nucleotides: TGCGCCAGCAGCTTGAACAGGGCCACCTACGAGCAGTACTTC.

The DNA of the CDR3 is TGTGCCAGCAGCCAAGATCTTGGGCGACTAGCGCTATCCTACGAGCAGTACTTC. Its translation: CASSQDLGRLALSYEQYF. J is TRBJ2-7 and V is TRBV4-2, with 8 positions matching TRBD2. With 0 bases clipped from V and 1 base from J, the junction kept 11 bases outside the gene matches. The CDR3 sequence is 18 residues long. CDR1 and CDR2 from the germline V gene are LGHNA and YNFKEQ.

This clone was recorded a few times. V and J are TRBV13 and TRBJ2-3; 9 bases match TRBD2. V lost 7 bases and J lost 2; bases outside the gene matches: 7. CDR1 and CDR2 (germline): PRHDT, FYEKMQ (reference sequence). The CDR3 has 15 residues. Here the CDR3 reads CASTVSGSYTDTQYF. CDR3 DNA: TGTGCCAGCACAGTTAGCGGGAGTTACACAGATACGCAGTATTTT. Together with reference TRBV13 and TRBJ2-3, the CDR3 gives the full variable domain: AAGVIQSPRHLIKEKRETATLKCYPIPRHDTVYWYQQGPGQDPQFLISFYEKMQSDKGSIPDRFSAQQFSDYHSELNMSSLELGDSALYFCASTVSGSYTDTQYFGPGTRLTVL.

This clone has only a few counts. This chain links TRBV5-4 with TRBJ2-3; 11 nucleotides match TRBD2. Per germline, CDR1 SGHNT and CDR2 YYREEE (reference sequence). The CDR3 totals 20 residues. V was pared by 4 bases and J by 2 bases, with 18 bases of the junction left unmatched. The DNA of the CDR3 is TGTGCCAGCAGCCCCGTCCGTATTAGCGGGAGGGCCTCACACACAGATACGCAGTATTTT. This gives the protein CASSPVRISGRASHTDTQYF.

There are a few counts of this clone. This chain connects TRBV6-1 to TRBJ1-5; 10 nucleotides line up with TRBD1. Germline CDR1 is MNHNS and CDR2 is SASEGT. After removal of 0 bases from V and 2 bases from J, the junction contained 10 bases not matched to a gene. The CDR3 totals 19 residues. CDR3 amino acids: CASSEAGTGVLFGNQPQHF. CDR3 in DNA: TGTGCCAGCAGTGAAGCCGGGACAGGGGTCCTGTTTGGCAATCAGCCCCAGCATTTT.

This clone was detected only a few times. The chain recombines TRBV4-1 with TRBJ2-7, with D possibly being TRBD2 (6 bases). Trimming removed 0 bases from V and 2 bases from J, with 14 bases in between. Looked up from germline, CDR1 is MGHRA and CDR2 is YSYEKL. This CDR3 has 16 amino acids. CDR3 nucleotide sequence: TGCGCCAGCAGCCAAGATCGGGGGTTCCCTACCTACGAGCAGTACTTC. Amino acids: CASSQDRGFPTYEQYF.

The table lists this clone with a count of one. The V gene is TRBV27, the J gene TRBJ1-3, with D uncertain. The germline V gene has CDR1 MNHEY and CDR2 SMNVEV (reference sequence). V dropped 0 bases and J dropped 3 bases, with 6 bases sitting between them. The CDR3 sequence is 14 residues long. This CDR3 reads CASSLSRGGNTIYF. In nucleotides, the CDR3 is TGTGCCAGCAGTTTATCGAGAGGTGGAAACACCATATATTTT.

This sequence joins TRBV5-1 and TRBJ2-7; 10 nucleotides line up with TRBD1. Germline V CDR1 and CDR2: SGHRS, YFSETQ. J was trimmed by 2 bases and V by 4 bases; bases with no gene match: 9. The CDR3 loop spans 16 amino acids. CDR3 sequence reads: CASSPQAGTGAYEQYF. The CDR3 nucleotides are TGCGCCAGCAGCCCACAAGCGGGGACAGGGGCCTACGAGCAGTACTTC.

The chain combines TRBV2 with TRBJ2-5; tentatively, D is TRBD1 (5 bases). Germline CDR1 and CDR2: SNHLY and FYNNEI. The CDR3 runs 13 residues. The ends were cut back, 6 bases at V and 5 bases at J, with 13 bases in the middle. CDR3 sequence: CASSLMGRETQYF. DNA for the CDR3: TGTGCCAGCAGCCTAATGGGGCGGGAGACCCAGTACTTC.

J is TRBJ2-1 and V is TRBV27, with TRBD2 matching over 8 bases. The V gene end was trimmed by 4 bases and the J gene end by 5 bases; junction bases not matched to a gene: 10. Looked up from germline, CDR1 is MNHEY and CDR2 is SMNVEV (reference sequence). The CDR3 is 16 residues long. The CDR3 is CASSSPEREINNEQFF. CDR3 bases: TGTGCCAGCAGTTCTCCCGAGCGGGAGATCAACAATGAGCAGTTCTTC.

This clone has only one observation. This sequence joins TRBV19 and TRBJ1-3; 7 bases line up with TRBD1. The junction had 8 bases not matched to a gene; V was cut back by 6 bases and J by 6 bases. The CDR3 length is 14 residues. CDR1 LNHDA and CDR2 SQIVND come from the germline V gene (reference sequence). CDR3 loop: CASRNRGEENTIYF. Written as DNA, the CDR3 is TGTGCCAGTAGAAACAGGGGCGAAGAAAACACCATATATTTT.

The rearrangement joins TRBV9 to TRBJ2-3; D is perhaps TRBD2 (6 bases). CDR3 length: 14 amino acids. Trimming removed 7 bases at V and 1 base at J, with 13 bases between. The germline gives CDR1 SGDLS, CDR2 YYNGEE. Here the CDR3 reads CASSAERGTDTQYF. CDR3 sequence (DNA): TGTGCCAGCTCTGCGGAGCGGGGCACAGATACGCAGTATTTT. The whole variable domain, filled in from reference TRBV9 and TRBJ2-3, reads DSGVTQTPKHLITATGQRVTLRCSPRSGDLSVYWYQQSLDQGLQFLIQYYNGEERAKGNILERFSAQQFPDLHSELNLSSLELGDSALYFCASSAERGTDTQYFGPGTRLTVL.

The chain combines TRBV7-9 with TRBJ2-3; 9 positions agree with TRBD2. Germline trimming cut 7 bases from V and 3 bases from J; bases unmatched to any gene: 5. The CDR3 spans 14 residues. Germline values: CDR1 SEHNR, CDR2 FQNEAQ (reference sequence). The CDR3 bases are TGTGCCAGCATCCTTAGCGGGAGAACAGATACGCAGTATTTT. Translating gives CASILSGRTDTQYF.

The sample holds a few counts of this clone. This chain links TRBV28 with TRBJ2-1; 13 bases match TRBD2. Trimming at V came to 1 base and at J to 6 bases, leaving 9 bases not matched to a gene. CDR3 length: 18 residues. CDR1 is MDHEN, CDR2 SYDVKM, per germline. The CDR3, as DNA: TGTGCCAGCAGTTTATCCCGGACTAGCGGGAGAAATCTCAATGAGCAGTTCTTC. Translation: CASSLSRTSGRNLNEQFF.

This rearrangement joins TRBV7-9 to TRBJ2-7, with D possibly being TRBD1 (5 bases). CDR3 length: 15 residues. Germline lookup yields CDR1 SEHNR and CDR2 FQNEAQ (reference sequence). With 1 base removed from V and 2 bases from J, the gap between germline ends came to 12 bases. CDR3 coding DNA: TGTGCCAGCAGCTTAGAAACAGGTCCAACCTACGAGCAGTACTTC. Protein: CASSLETGPTYEQYF.

The rearrangement joins TRBV7-8 to TRBJ2-7, with 9 nucleotides matching TRBD1. The V and J ends lost 0 bases and 4 bases, in that order; junction bases with no gene match: 4. CDR3 length equals 15 residues. The germline V gene has CDR1 SGHVS and CDR2 FQNEAQ. The CDR3 loop reads CASSLAIGQGYEQYF. In nucleotides, the CDR3 is TGTGCCAGCAGCTTAGCGATAGGACAGGGGTACGAGCAGTACTTC.

The V call is TRBV28, the J call TRBJ1-5, with a weak D call TRBD1 (6 bases). Germline CDR1 is MDHEN and CDR2 is SYDVKM. The CDR3 is made up of 15 amino acids. V lost 5 bases, J lost 0 bases, and 11 bases lay in between. DNA of the CDR3: TGTGCCAGCAGTCCCAGGGGTTATAGCAATCAGCCCCAGCATTTT. Protein product: CASSPRGYSNQPQHF.

This chain links TRBV28 with TRBJ2-1, with TRBD1 identical over 8 bases. Germline V gene lookup returns CDR1 MDHEN and CDR2 SYDVKM. The V gene end was trimmed by 6 bases and the J gene end by 4 bases; junction bases not matched to a gene: 11. CDR3 length: 16 amino acids. CDR3 amino acids: CASSPHKTGAYNEQFF. The CDR3, as DNA: TGTGCCAGCAGCCCCCATAAGACAGGGGCATACAATGAGCAGTTCTTC.

The rearrangement joins TRBV7-9 to TRBJ1-5; tentative D call: TRBD1 (5 bases). The CDR3 runs to 14 residues. V was clipped by 1 base and J by 7 bases, with 11 bases between them. Germline-derived CDR1 and CDR2 are SEHNR and FQNEAQ (reference sequence). The CDR3 is CASSLDSGDQPQHF. CDR3 nucleotides: TGTGCCAGCAGCTTAGATAGCGGGGACCAGCCCCAGCATTTT. Full variable domain (outside the CDR3, taken from reference TRBV7-9 and TRBJ1-5): DTGVSQNPRHKITKRGQNVTFRCDPISEHNRLYWYRQTLGQGPEFLTYFQNEAQLEKSRLLSDRFSAERPKGSFSTLEIQRTEQGDSAMYLCASSLDSGDQPQHFGDGTRLSIL.

This sequence joins TRBV30 and TRBJ1-2; tentative D call: TRBD1 (5 bases). CDR3 size: 13 residues. V was pared by 8 bases and J by 1 base, with 14 bases between. Germline loops: CDR1 GTSNPN, CDR2 SVGIG (reference sequence). The CDR3 region is CAGVRGDNYGYTF. The CDR3 nucleotides read TGTGCCGGGGTGCGGGGGGATAACTATGGCTACACCTTC.

This clone was counted a few times. V and J are TRBV5-1 and TRBJ1-4; the match to TRBD1 covers 10 bases. The germline V gene has CDR1 SGHRS and CDR2 YFSETQ. The J segment lost 6 bases and the V segment lost 7 bases, leaving 3 bases of the junction unmatched. This CDR3 region has 13 residues. CDR3 coding DNA: TGCGCCAGCTCCGGGACAGGGGATGAAAAACTGTTTTTT. It specifies CASSGTGDEKLFF.

The V gene is TRBV6-6, the J gene TRBJ1-4; perhaps TRBD1 as D (6 bases). Trimming shortened V by 5 bases and J by 6 bases, and 16 bases separated the two germline ends. The CDR3 is made up of 15 amino acids. Germline loops: CDR1 MNHNY, CDR2 SVGAGI (reference sequence). Here the CDR3 DNA reads TGTGCCAGCAGTACCGAACAGGGAGTGGATGAAAAACTGTTTTTT. Its protein is CASSTEQGVDEKLFF.

V usage is TRBV6-5 and J usage is TRBJ2-7; 9 bases match TRBD2. V shed 0 bases, J shed 2 bases, and the junction held 2 bases outside the gene matches. The CDR3 is 15 amino acids. Looked up from germline, CDR1 is MNHEY and CDR2 is SVGAGI. DNA for the CDR3: TGTGCCAGCAGTTACTCTAGCGGGAGCGCCTACGAGCAGTACTTC. This encodes CASSYSSGSAYEQYF.

This chain connects TRBV18 to TRBJ2-7; a weak D match, TRBD2 (5 bases). The CDR3 loop spans 11 amino acids. Germline values: CDR1 KGHSH, CDR2 LQKENI. V was clipped by 5 bases and J by 8 bases, with 10 bases between them. The CDR3: CASSVRDQQYF. As DNA, the CDR3 is TGTGCCAGCTCAGTACGGGATCAGCAGTACTTC.

The V and J genes are TRBV6-1 and TRBJ2-1; TRBD2 matches 7 bases. This CDR3 is 12 amino acids long. V trimming: 6 bases; J trimming: 7 bases; junction bases outside the gene matches: 3. Germline CDR1 is MNHNS and CDR2 is SASEGT. The CDR3 nucleotides are TGTGCCAGCAGGGGAGGGCCAAATGAGCAGTTCTTC. Translating gives CASRGGPNEQFF.

This clone was counted only a few times. The chain carries TRBV6-1 and TRBJ1-4; D unclear. From germline, CDR1 is MNHNS and CDR2 SASEGT. The CDR3 is 14 residues long. V dropped 0 bases and J dropped 3 bases, with 5 bases sitting between them. CDR3 nucleotides: TGTGCCAGCAGTGAAGCGCCAGCTAATGAAAAACTGTTTTTT. Its protein is CASSEAPANEKLFF.

V gene TRBV5-1 combines with J gene TRBJ2-3; D remains unclear. The V end lost 0 bases, the J end lost 9 bases, and 5 bases lay between the germline ends. The CDR3 has 11 residues. The germline gives CDR1 SGHRS, CDR2 YFSETQ. The CDR3, as DNA: TGCGCCAGCAGCTTGGCCCAGACGCAGTATTTT. Translating it yields CASSLAQTQYF.

This chain connects TRBV27 to TRBJ2-2; 9 positions match TRBD1. Unmatched junction bases numbered 5, after V lost 4 bases and J lost 5 bases. The germline V gene encodes CDR1 MNHEY and CDR2 SMNVEV (reference sequence). The length of the CDR3 is 15 residues. The CDR3 DNA is TGTGCCAGCAGTTCGGGACAGGGTGGGACCGGGGAGCTGTTTTTT. It is translated as CASSSGQGGTGELFF.